This section outlines one T cell receptor (beta chain) sequence together with its context. Its specificity is unknown. The record originates from a study of beta chain features in type 1 diabetes. Broader study findings: Among all four CD4+ subsets, Type 1 diabetes patients had TCRB CDR3s that were moderately but significantly shorter. Type 1 diabetes patients showed fewer insertions and more deletions at VDJ junctions. Relative to healthy donors, patients appeared to have naive, central memory and Treg TCRB repertoires that were more similar. In patients and controls equally, PCR might favor templates that are shorter.

The investigators reverse transcribed all of the isolated RNA, so they sequenced expressed TCRB transcripts. Only in-frame clones appear in the TCRdb table, and some are missing; sequencing was by immunoSEQ multiplex PCR. In the table there are around 360,000 clones, around 13% of which are singletons. Trimming removed 2 bases from V and 3 bases from J, with 10 bases in between. The length of the CDR3 is 15 residues. CDR1 is SGHTA, CDR2 FQGTGA, per germline. The sample comprised naive CD4+ T cells from blood. This chain links TRBV7-3 with TRBJ2-2, with TRBD2 as a possible D gene (5 bases). The source of this sequence is a woman aged 18-29 years with type 1 diabetes. The CDR3 nucleotides read TGTGCCAGCAGCTTAGACCCGAGGGACACCGGGGAGCTGTTTTTT. Amino acid sequence: CASSLDPRDTGELFF. The full variable domain, completed using reference TRBV7-3 and TRBJ2-2, is GAGVSQTPSNKVTEKGKYVELRCDPISGHTALYWYRQSLGQGPEFLIYFQGTGAADDSGLPNDRFFAVRPEGSVSTLKIQRTERGDSAVYLCASSLDPRDTGELFFGEGSRLTVL.